Listed here are 22 T cell receptor beta chains from one sample, sequenced in a study of blood T cell repertoires in COVID-19 (dated by TCRdb to about 2020). To prepare the library, the immunoSEQ multiplex PCR assay was applied. TCRdb obtained this table from immuneACCESS and retained in-frame rearrangements with V and J assigned. These tables miss some clones; where compared with another copy, unresolved V genes account for less than half of the shortfall, and the remainder is unexplained. Within this sample are more than 350,000 clones, with around 89% of them counted one time only. The ten largest make up about 2.9% of the sample. Specimen: peripheral blood. All receptors come from a woman in her 30s with COVID-19, enrolled during active disease.

This chain links TRBV7-2 with TRBJ2-7; the match to TRBD2 covers 8 bases. CDR1 is SGHTA, CDR2 FQGNSA, per germline. The CDR3 sequence is 15 residues long. V lost 1 base to trimming and J lost 2 bases; unmatched junction nucleotides: 4. CDR3 DNA: TGTGCCAGCAGCTTAGGGACTAGCTGGGCCTACGAGCAGTACTTC. Its protein is CASSLGTSWAYEQYF.

This chain connects TRBV18 to TRBJ2-1; 8 bases align to TRBD2. J gave up 7 bases and V 0 bases, and 5 bases lay outside the gene matches. The CDR3 runs to 15 residues. Per germline, CDR1 KGHSH and CDR2 LQKENI. The DNA of the CDR3 is TGTGCCAGCTCACCACCTAGACTAGCGCTGAATGAGCAGTTCTTC. This codes for CASSPPRLALNEQFF.

This clone was observed a few times. The genes are TRBV11-3 and TRBJ1-2, with 11 bases identical to TRBD1. The CDR3 contains 15 residues. Trimming cost V 5 bases and J 2 bases; bases outside gene matches: 4. From germline, CDR1 is SGHNT and CDR2 YENEEA. Here the CDR3 DNA reads TGTGCCAGCAGCCCGCGGACAGGGGGCAACTATGGCTACACCTTC. Its protein product is CASSPRTGGNYGYTF.

This chain uses TRBV18 with TRBJ2-7, with a weak D call TRBD2 (6 bases). V was trimmed by 3 bases and J by 3 bases, leaving 12 bases between them. Germline CDR1 is KGHSH and CDR2 is LQKENI. CDR3 size: 14 residues. CDR3 bases: TGTGCCAGCTCACCTAACTCGCGGGGCTACGAGCAGTACTTC. Amino acids: CASSPNSRGYEQYF.

This clone is a singleton in its sample. CDR3 bases: TGCGCCAGCAGCCAAAACTGGGCCCTCTCTGGAAACACCATATATTTT. Protein product: CASSQNWALSGNTIYF. The chain recombines TRBV4-3 with TRBJ1-3, with D hard to call. The V gene's germline CDR1 is LGHNA and CDR2 YSLEER. CDR3 length: 16 residues. V was trimmed by 2 bases and J by 0 bases, leaving 11 bases between them.

The chain couples TRBV24-1 to TRBJ2-3; D remains ambiguous. The length of the CDR3 is 16 residues. Trimming removed 3 bases at V and 3 bases at J, with 15 bases between. Germline-derived CDR1 and CDR2 are KGHDR and SFDVKD. The CDR3 spells CATSDAGGVGTDTQYF. The DNA for the CDR3 is TGTGCCACCAGTGATGCTGGTGGAGTAGGAACAGATACGCAGTATTTT.

The V gene is TRBV19, the J gene TRBJ2-1; D is possibly TRBD2 (6 bases). CDR3 length: 15 amino acids. V dropped 3 bases and J dropped 7 bases, with 16 bases sitting between them. From germline, CDR1 is LNHDA and CDR2 SQIVND (reference sequence). As DNA, the CDR3 is TGTGCCAGTAGTATCGGACCGGGGGTGGGGAATGAGCAGTTCTTC. Encoded protein: CASSIGPGVGNEQFF.

The CDR3 DNA is TGTGCCAGCAGTCCCCTGGGGGGGCAGCCCCAGCATTTT. The encoded protein is CASSPLGGQPQHF. This chain links TRBV27 with TRBJ1-5, with TRBD1 as a possible D gene (5 bases). The CDR3 loop spans 13 amino acids. Trimming took 5 bases from V and 7 from J, leaving 12 bases between them. The germline gives CDR1 MNHEY, CDR2 SMNVEV (reference sequence).

In DNA form, the CDR3 reads TGTGCCAGTAGTCTCGGGATAGATAATTCACCCCTCCACTTT. As protein: CASSLGIDNSPLHF. V gene TRBV19 combines with J gene TRBJ1-6; D unclear. The germline V gene has CDR1 LNHDA and CDR2 SQIVND (reference sequence). The CDR3 loop spans 14 amino acids. The ends were cut back, 5 bases at V and 5 bases at J, with 10 bases in the middle.

The sample holds one count of this clone. The rearrangement uses TRBV4-3 and TRBJ2-3; 8 positions match TRBD2. The CDR3 covers 16 residues. Germline V gene sequence: CDR1 LGHNA, CDR2 YSLEER. Unmatched junction bases numbered 6, after V lost 1 base and J lost 3 bases. The CDR3 sequence is CASSQASAGGTDTQYF. DNA of the CDR3: TGCGCCAGCAGCCAAGCCTCGGCGGGAGGTACAGATACGCAGTATTTT.

CDR3 DNA: TGCGCCAGCAAAGAGGGTGGAGGGAATGAAAAACTGTTTTTT. Encoded protein: CASKEGGGNEKLFF. This chain links TRBV5-1 with TRBJ1-4, with D unclear. Per germline, CDR1 SGHRS and CDR2 YFSETQ. The CDR3 is 14 amino acids. V lost 6 bases, J lost 5 bases, and 14 bases lay in between.

The V gene is TRBV4-1, the J gene TRBJ1-1, with 8 bases fitting TRBD1. The germline V gene has CDR1 MGHRA and CDR2 YSYEKL. The trim removed 2 bases at V and 3 bases at J, leaving 5 bases unmatched. The CDR3 has 15 amino acids. CDR3 coding DNA: TGCGCCAGCAGCCAATCCGGACAGGGTGACACTGAAGCTTTCTTT. Its translation: CASSQSGQGDTEAFF.

This clone showed up just once. The chain has TRBV28 and TRBJ2-5, with 8 bases identical to TRBD1. After removal of 10 bases from V and 3 bases from J, the junction contained 13 bases not matched to a gene. The CDR3 runs 15 residues. Germline lookup yields CDR1 MDHEN and CDR2 SYDVKM. The CDR3 here is CATRTGNPTEETQYF. The CDR3 nucleotides are TGTGCCACCCGGACAGGGAACCCTACGGAAGAGACCCAGTACTTC.

V gene TRBV3-1 (or the pseudogene TRBV3-2) combines with J gene TRBJ1-5, with a possible D match to TRBD1 (6 bases). The CDR3 totals 16 residues. Germline V gives CDR1 LGHDT, CDR2 YNNKEL (reference sequence). V shed 0 bases and J shed 7 bases, with 16 bases lying between them. In DNA, the CDR3 is TGTGCCAGCAGCCAAGAGGCGCCAGGGGCTGGGCAGCCCCAGCATTTT. Its translation: CASSQEAPGAGQPQHF.

This chain connects TRBV19 to TRBJ1-1; unclear D gene. This CDR3 has 13 residues. V lost 3 bases to trimming and J lost 8 bases, with 13 bases between them. CDR1 LNHDA and CDR2 SQIVND come from the germline V gene (reference sequence). CDR3 loop: CASSIFGVTEAFF. In DNA, the CDR3 is TGTGCCAGTAGTATTTTCGGGGTCACCGAAGCTTTCTTT.

The chain joins TRBV18 to TRBJ2-3, with D possibly TRBD1 on 5 matching bases. Germline CDR1 and CDR2: KGHSH and LQKENI. The CDR3 has 14 residues. The germline V and J ends were trimmed by 2 bases and 2 bases, with 8 bases remaining between them. The DNA for the CDR3 is TGTGCCAGCTCACCAGGGGCGAACACAGATACGCAGTATTTT. It yields the protein CASSPGANTDTQYF.

This clone was recorded only once. The V call is TRBV10-3, the J call TRBJ1-2; the match to TRBD1 covers 7 bases. Germline CDR1 ENHRY, CDR2 SYGVKD. J was trimmed by 2 bases and V by 0 bases; bases with no gene match: 3. This CDR3 has 15 residues. The CDR3 sequence is CAISESRDSNYGYTF. The DNA of the CDR3 is TGTGCCATCAGTGAGTCGAGGGACAGCAACTATGGCTACACCTTC.

The CDR3 nucleotides read TGTGCCAGCAGCCAAGTCGGTCGCACAGATACGCAGTATTTT. Translating gives CASSQVGRTDTQYF. The chain carries TRBV14 and TRBJ2-3; no clear D gene. This CDR3 region has 14 residues. Germline V CDR1 and CDR2: SGHDN, FVKESK. Trimming shortened V by 1 base and J by 1 base, and 6 bases separated the two germline ends.

This sequence joins TRBV6-6 and TRBJ2-3; D gene uncertain. Germline assignment: CDR1 MNHNY and CDR2 SVGAGI (reference sequence). This CDR3 is 15 amino acids long. Trimming removed 0 bases at V and 0 bases at J, with 7 bases between. Written as DNA, the CDR3 is TGTGCCAGCAGTTACTCGAGGCAGAGCACAGATACGCAGTATTTT. As protein: CASSYSRQSTDTQYF.

This chain uses TRBV18 with TRBJ2-3, with TRBD2 matching 10 bases. The CDR3 is 17 residues long. Germline lookup yields CDR1 KGHSH and CDR2 LQKENI. Trimming took 4 bases from V and 2 from J; bases not matched to a gene: 9. CDR3 in DNA: TGTGCCAGCTCACAAAACCCGACTAGCGGGTCCACAGATACGCAGTATTTT. The encoded protein is CASSQNPTSGSTDTQYF.

V usage is TRBV7-6 and J usage is TRBJ2-1; 12 nucleotides match TRBD1. Germline trimming cut 5 bases from V and 7 bases from J; bases unmatched to any gene: 6. In germline, CDR1 is SGHVS, CDR2 FNYEAQ. The length of the CDR3 is 15 residues. CDR3 in amino acids: CASSPGTGGPNEQFF. CDR3 bases: TGTGCCAGCAGCCCAGGGACAGGGGGCCCGAATGAGCAGTTCTTC.

The V and J genes are TRBV10-2 and TRBJ2-1; the D gene is possibly TRBD2 (6 bases). Trimming pared 0 bases from V and 5 bases from J, leaving 14 bases between. The CDR3 is 16 residues long. Germline-derived CDR1 and CDR2 are WSHSY and SAAADI. The CDR3 is CASSESNGGTHNEQFF. CDR3 sequence (DNA): TGCGCCAGCAGTGAGTCGAACGGGGGAACACACAATGAGCAGTTCTTC.